Shown below are 25 T cell receptor beta chains from a single sample sequenced in a study of CD8 T cells in Susac syndrome. Reverse transcription used about 0.45 to 1 ug RNA and random hexamers. TCRdb processed the immunoSEQ multiplex PCR reads anew with MiXCR; each CDR3 protein has one entry. The table shows approximately 210,000 distinct CDR3 sequences, with approximately 94% occurring only once. Sample: CD4+ T cells from PBMCs. Source of these receptors: a human donor with Susac syndrome.

J is TRBJ2-5 and V is TRBV25-1; tentative D call: TRBD2 (6 bases). Between the trimmed V and J ends, which lost 1 base and 2 bases, there was a span of 17 bases. Germline CDR1 and CDR2: MGHDK and SYGVNS. CDR3 length equals 17 residues. CDR3 sequence reads: CASSESPGDWPQETQYF. CDR3 nucleotide sequence: TGTGCCAGCAGTGAATCGCCCGGGGACTGGCCTCAAGAGACCCAGTACTTC.

This sequence joins TRBV3-1 and TRBJ1-5; D unclear. Per germline, CDR1 LGHDT and CDR2 YNNKEL (reference sequence). CDR3 size: 12 residues. Trimming took 0 bases from V and 7 from J, leaving 4 bases between them. CDR3 amino acids: CASSQDEQPQHF. The CDR3 nucleotides read TGTGCCAGCAGCCAAGATGAACAGCCCCAGCATTTT.

This rearrangement joins TRBV7-9 to TRBJ1-6; D is ambiguous. The CDR3 covers 13 residues. Trimming cost V 7 bases and J 7 bases, with 11 bases left between them. CDR1 is SEHNR, CDR2 FQNEAQ, per germline (reference sequence). DNA of the CDR3: TGTGCCAGCACCTCGGGGAACAATTCACCCCTCCACTTT. It translates to CASTSGNNSPLHF.

This clonotype was seen only once. The chain recombines TRBV9 with TRBJ2-7, with TRBD1 matching 7 bases. Trimming removed 4 bases from V and 6 bases from J; junction bases left unmatched: 7. The CDR3 loop spans 13 amino acids. CDR1 SGDLS and CDR2 YYNGEE come from the germline V gene. CDR3 DNA: TGTGCCAGCAGCCCAGGGGGTGCGGGCGAGCAGTACTTC. Translating gives CASSPGGAGEQYF.

The rearrangement links TRBV29-1 to TRBJ1-1, with 9 bases that match TRBD1. Germline V lookup: CDR1 SQVTM, CDR2 ANQGSEA. There are 18 residues in the CDR3. Losses at the gene ends were 3 bases for V and 1 base for J; bases not matched to a gene: 15. CDR3 DNA: TGCAGCGTTGAGTCCTTACCGGGACAGGGAGGGAGGAACACTGAAGCTTTCTTT. Protein product: CSVESLPGQGGRNTEAFF.

J is TRBJ2-7 and V is TRBV29-1; no clear D gene. The V and J ends lost 7 bases and 3 bases respectively, with 16 bases between them. From germline, CDR1 is SQVTM and CDR2 ANQGSEA. This CDR3 is built from 13 residues. The DNA of the CDR3 is TGCAGCGGCGCCGACTCTGACGGCTACGAGCAGTACTTC. Translation: CSGADSDGYEQYF.

V gene TRBV5-1 combines with J gene TRBJ2-7; D may be TRBD1 (6 bases). V lost 4 bases to trimming and J lost 2 bases, with 16 bases between them. Germline CDR1 SGHRS, CDR2 YFSETQ. The CDR3 is made up of 15 amino acids. The chain's CDR3 is CASSLDRGAAYEQYF. The CDR3 DNA sequence: TGCGCCAGCAGCCTGGACAGAGGGGCCGCCTACGAGCAGTACTTC.

This sequence joins TRBV7-2 and TRBJ1-1; D is uncertain. The germline CDR1 and CDR2 sequences are SGHTA and FQGNSA. Trimming removed 5 bases at V and 1 base at J, with 11 bases between. CDR3 length: 14 amino acids. This CDR3 is CASSREGENTEAFF. The CDR3 bases are TGTGCCAGCAGCCGAGAGGGCGAGAACACTGAAGCTTTCTTT.

The chain is built from TRBV6-5 and TRBJ2-1, with D possibly matching TRBD1 (5 bases). This CDR3 is built from 16 residues. Germline CDR1 is MNHEY and CDR2 is SVGAGI. With 0 bases removed from V and 2 bases from J, the gap between germline ends came to 11 bases. The CDR3 nucleotides read TGTGCCAGCAGTTACTCGGACACCCGAACCTACAATGAGCAGTTCTTC. It is translated as CASSYSDTRTYNEQFF.

The V and J genes are TRBV7-2 and TRBJ2-7; no definite D call. Trimming removed 0 bases at V and 2 bases at J, with 5 bases between. The CDR3 loop spans 13 amino acids. Germline V gene lookup returns CDR1 SGHTA and CDR2 FQGNSA. The DNA of the CDR3 is TGTGCCAGCAGCTTAGCCCCCGCCTACGAGCAGTACTTC. Translating it yields CASSLAPAYEQYF. The full variable domain, completed using reference TRBV7-2 and TRBJ2-7, is GAGVSQSPSNKVTEKGKDVELRCDPISGHTALYWYRQSLGQGLEFLIYFQGNSAPDKSGLPSDRFSAERTGGSVSTLTIQRTQQEDSAVYLCASSLAPAYEQYFGPGTRLTVT.

J is TRBJ1-5 and V is TRBV3-1; no definite D call. The CDR3 has 15 amino acids. Germline CDR1 reads LGHDT; CDR2 reads YNNKEL (reference sequence). V was pared by 0 bases and J by 4 bases, with 10 bases between. CDR3 sequence reads: CASSQDRQANQPQHF. The CDR3 coding sequence is TGTGCCAGCAGCCAAGATCGGCAGGCTAATCAGCCCCAGCATTTT. The variable domain in full, completed from reference TRBV3-1 and TRBJ1-5, reads DTAVSQTPKYLVTQMGNDKSIKCEQNLGHDTMYWYKQDSKKFLKIMFSYNNKELIINETVPNRFSPKSPDKAHLNLHINSLELGDSAVYFCASSQDRQANQPQHFGDGTRLSIL.

The chain combines TRBV4-2 with TRBJ2-5, with TRBD2 matching over 9 bases. V shed 0 bases and J 4 bases; nucleotides not matched to a gene: 9. Germline CDR1 reads LGHNA; CDR2 reads YNFKEQ. The CDR3 sequence is 17 residues long. In DNA, the CDR3 is TGTGCCAGCAGCCAAGATCCTAGCGGGGAGGTCGCAGAGACCCAGTACTTC. This encodes CASSQDPSGEVAETQYF.

In its sample, this clonotype was seen once. V gene TRBV12-5 combines with J gene TRBJ2-3; D is ambiguous. The CDR3 totals 14 residues. Germline loops: CDR1 LGHNT, CDR2 FRNRAP. V dropped 7 bases and J dropped 4 bases, with 15 bases sitting between them. CDR3 nucleotides: TGTGCTAGTGCTCCTCTCACGGGCCCAGATACGCAGTATTTT. Translation gives CASAPLTGPDTQYF. Supplemented by reference TRBV12-5 and TRBJ2-3, the full variable domain reads DARVTQTPRHKVTEMGQEVTMRCQPILGHNTVFWYRQTMMQGLELLAYFRNRAPLDDSGMPKDRFSAEMPDATLATLKIQPSEPRDSAVYFCASAPLTGPDTQYFGPGTRLTVL.

This clonotype was seen only a few times. The chain couples TRBV6-6 to TRBJ1-2; tentatively, D is TRBD1 (5 bases). V shed 2 bases and J shed 12 bases, with 13 bases lying between them. The germline V gene has CDR1 MNHNY and CDR2 SVGAGI (reference sequence). This CDR3 is built from 12 residues. CDR3 amino acids: CASSYEGRSNTF. CDR3 bases: TGTGCCAGCAGTTACGAGGGGCGGTCAAACACCTTC.

The genes are TRBV27 and TRBJ1-5; D is unclear. Per the germline V gene, CDR1 is MNHEY and CDR2 is SMNVEV (reference sequence). Trimming left V 5 bases short and J 11 bases short, with 25 bases between. The CDR3 runs to 16 residues. CDR3 residues: CASSTQQTRSRRAQHF. The CDR3 coding sequence is TGTGCCAGCAGTACTCAACAAACCCGCTCCCGTAGGGCCCAGCATTTT.

The rearrangement uses TRBV20-1 and TRBJ1-2; D might be TRBD1 (5 bases). Trimming removed 7 bases at V and 4 bases at J, with 19 bases between. Germline lookup yields CDR1 DFQATT and CDR2 SNEGSKA (reference sequence). There are 14 residues in the CDR3. CDR3 DNA: TGCAGTGTGGTTCTTCGGGGCGATTCCTATGGCTACACCTTC. Protein sequence: CSVVLRGDSYGYTF.

This clonotype was recorded only once. J is TRBJ2-2 and V is TRBV24-1; no reliable D call. Trimming cost V 5 bases and J 3 bases, with 12 bases left between them. The V gene's germline CDR1 is KGHDR and CDR2 SFDVKD. The CDR3 has 15 residues. The chain's CDR3 is CATSVTPLDTGELFF. The CDR3 region has the DNA TGTGCCACCAGTGTAACCCCTTTAGACACCGGGGAGCTGTTTTTT.

The chain links TRBV9 to TRBJ1-1; no definite D call. CDR1 and CDR2 (germline): SGDLS, YYNGEE. Trimming removed 0 bases from V and 0 bases from J, with 3 bases in between. CDR3 size: 13 residues. CDR3 nucleotides: TGTGCCAGCAGCGTAGGCATGAACACTGAAGCTTTCTTT. It is translated as CASSVGMNTEAFF.

The V gene is TRBV27, the J gene TRBJ1-5; tentatively, D is TRBD1 (5 bases). Germline CDR1 and CDR2: MNHEY and SMNVEV (reference sequence). The CDR3 is made up of 14 amino acids. Trimming removed 8 bases from V and 6 bases from J, with 17 bases in between. CDR3 in amino acids: CASWMGGSGQPQHF. CDR3 bases: TGTGCCAGCTGGATGGGGGGGTCGGGTCAGCCCCAGCATTTT.

This rearrangement joins TRBV28 to TRBJ1-5; 9 bases are a match to TRBD1. Germline trimming cut 5 bases from V and 2 bases from J; bases unmatched to any gene: 7. CDR3 size: 16 residues. The germline V gene has CDR1 MDHEN and CDR2 SYDVKM. Written as DNA, the CDR3 is TGTGCCAGCAGTCTCAGACAGGGGGTCCGCAATCAGCCCCAGCATTTT. Encoded protein: CASSLRQGVRNQPQHF.

The rearrangement links TRBV4-3 to TRBJ2-4; the D is unclear. CDR3 length: 15 amino acids. V lost 0 bases, J lost 8 bases, and 14 bases lay in between. CDR1 is LGHNA and CDR2 is YSLEER in the germline V gene. The CDR3 spells CASSQDVTEKDIQYF. As DNA, the CDR3 is TGCGCCAGCAGCCAAGATGTAACAGAGAAGGACATTCAGTACTTC.

The CDR3: CSAGSTDTQYF. As DNA, the CDR3 is TGCAGTGCTGGGTCTACAGATACGCAGTATTTT. The chain uses TRBV20-1 and TRBJ2-3, with D unclear. From germline, CDR1 is DFQATT and CDR2 SNEGSKA (reference sequence). Trimming took off 5 bases at V and 3 bases at J, with 6 bases between the two ends. The CDR3 spans 11 residues.

The chain links TRBV5-6 to TRBJ2-3; D call uncertain. V lost 1 base, J lost 2 bases, and 11 bases lay in between. This CDR3 spans 15 amino acids. Germline lookup yields CDR1 SGHDT and CDR2 YYEEEE. The chain's CDR3 is CASSLTTENTDTQYF. The CDR3 DNA reads as TGTGCCAGCAGCTTGACGACGGAGAACACAGATACGCAGTATTTT.

This clonotype was seen a single time. V gene TRBV7-2 combines with J gene TRBJ2-1; D not certain. The germline V and J ends were trimmed by 5 bases and 10 bases, with 15 bases remaining between them. The CDR3 is 13 residues long. CDR1 SGHTA and CDR2 FQGNSA come from the germline V gene. The CDR3 DNA sequence: TGTGCCAGCAGCCCTCTCCTGGGCGGCGAGCAGTTCTTC. Its translation is CASSPLLGGEQFF.

The chain recombines TRBV6-2 or TRBV6-3 with TRBJ1-5; unclear D gene. Trimming stripped 5 bases from V and 0 bases from J, with 8 bases between. Germline CDR1 is MNHEY and CDR2 is SVGEGT. The CDR3 consists of 14 residues. The CDR3 sequence is CASSEQYSNQPQHF. In DNA form, the CDR3 reads TGTGCCAGCAGTGAGCAGTATAGCAATCAGCCCCAGCATTTT.